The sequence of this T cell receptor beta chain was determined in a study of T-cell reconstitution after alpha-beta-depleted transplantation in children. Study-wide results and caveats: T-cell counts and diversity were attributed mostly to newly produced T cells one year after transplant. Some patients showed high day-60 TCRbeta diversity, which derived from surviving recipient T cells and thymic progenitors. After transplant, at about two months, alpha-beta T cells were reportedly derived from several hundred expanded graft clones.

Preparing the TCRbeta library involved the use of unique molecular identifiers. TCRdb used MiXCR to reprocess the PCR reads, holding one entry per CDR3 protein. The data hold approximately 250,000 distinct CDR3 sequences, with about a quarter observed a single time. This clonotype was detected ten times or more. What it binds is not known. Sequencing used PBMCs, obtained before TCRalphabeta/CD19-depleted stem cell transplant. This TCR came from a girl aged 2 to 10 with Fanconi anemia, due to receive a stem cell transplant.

In nucleotides, the CDR3 is TGCAGCGTTACCGGAAGGAGAAACTATGGCTACACCTTC. Translating it yields CSVTGRRNYGYTF. The V and J genes are TRBV29-1 and TRBJ1-2; D remains ambiguous. This CDR3 has 13 residues. CDR1 is SQVTM and CDR2 is ANQGSEA in the germline V gene. V was cut by 5 bases and J by 2 bases, with 12 bases left in between.